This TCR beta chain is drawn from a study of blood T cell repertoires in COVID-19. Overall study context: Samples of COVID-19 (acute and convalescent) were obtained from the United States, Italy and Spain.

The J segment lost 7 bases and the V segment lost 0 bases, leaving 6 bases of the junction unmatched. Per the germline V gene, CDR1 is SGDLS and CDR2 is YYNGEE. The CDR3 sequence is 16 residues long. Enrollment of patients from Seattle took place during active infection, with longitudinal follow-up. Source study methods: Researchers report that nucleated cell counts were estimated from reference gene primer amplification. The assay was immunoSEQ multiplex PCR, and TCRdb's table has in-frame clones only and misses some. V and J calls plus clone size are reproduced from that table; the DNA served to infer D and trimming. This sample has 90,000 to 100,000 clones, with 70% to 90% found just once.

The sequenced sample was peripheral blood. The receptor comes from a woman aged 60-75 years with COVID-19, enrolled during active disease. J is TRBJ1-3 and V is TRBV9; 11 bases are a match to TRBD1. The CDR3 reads CASSVVGTGGSNTIYF. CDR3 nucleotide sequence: TGTGCCAGCAGCGTAGTCGGGACAGGGGGAAGCAACACCATATATTTT.